This T cell receptor beta chain was sequenced in a study of identical twins. To note about this clonotype: Its antigen remains unknown.

Study results and limitations: Conclusions rested on cross-sectional statistics rather than following the same donors. In beta out-of-frame sequences, the excess sharing between twins was weaker.

TCRdb passed the 5' RACE reads through MiXCR, listing each CDR3 protein once. Here the sample spans about 700,000 distinct CDR3 sequences, 8.5% to 9% being singletons. CDR3 size: 16 residues. Germline values: CDR1 DFQATT, CDR2 SNEGSKA (reference sequence). V was clipped by 0 bases and J by 9 bases; unmatched bases: 13. Only healthy Caucasians were included as donors. These data are also associated with another study on yellow fever vaccine responses in identical twins.

V is TRBV20-1 and J is TRBJ2-3; 9 positions match TRBD2. The specimen sequenced was PBMCs. The sequence was collected from a woman younger than 35 in good health. As DNA, the CDR3 is TGCAGTGCTAGAGATCGGGCGGGGGGGCCCCCGGGGACGCAGTATTTT. Translating gives CSARDRAGGPPGTQYF.